A single sample is the source of the 28 T cell receptor beta chains below, sequenced in a study of PD-L1 blockade in urothelial cancer. Libraries were prepared by immunoSEQ multiplex PCR; TCRdb keeps only in-frame clonotypes and omits some of them. The data show about 91,000 clones, roughly 83% seen once. The time point was: peripheral blood 6 weeks after treatment start. The sequenced sample was PBMCs, obtained around atezolizumab (anti-PD-L1) treatment. Receptor source: a man in his 70s with urothelial cancer.

The genes are TRBV5-1 and TRBJ2-7, with 9 bases fitting TRBD1. The CDR3 is made up of 13 amino acids. J gave up 5 bases and V 2 bases, and 2 bases lay outside the gene matches. Germline CDR1 and CDR2: SGHRS and YFSETQ. CDR3 protein: CASSFGTGNEQYF. CDR3 nucleotides: TGCGCCAGCAGCTTCGGGACAGGGAACGAGCAGTACTTC.

The J gene is TRBJ2-2, the V gene TRBV6-6; 9 bases are a match to TRBD1. The V and J ends lost 10 bases and 4 bases, in that order; junction bases with no gene match: 7. Germline loops: CDR1 MNHNY, CDR2 SVGAGI (reference sequence). The CDR3 spans 14 residues. CDR3 residues: CATHRGPFTGELFF. CDR3 nucleotides: TGTGCCACCCACAGGGGGCCGTTCACCGGGGAGCTGTTTTTT.

The rearrangement links TRBV7-8 to TRBJ2-3; 11 bases are shared with TRBD2. V shed 1 base, J shed 4 bases, and the junction held 4 bases outside the gene matches. CDR3 length: 16 amino acids. Per germline, CDR1 SGHVS and CDR2 FQNEAQ. The CDR3 region is CASSLGTSGSSDTQYF. Written as DNA, the CDR3 is TGTGCCAGCAGCTTAGGCACTAGCGGGAGCTCAGATACGCAGTATTTT.

The V gene is TRBV7-7, the J gene TRBJ2-5; 10 nucleotides match TRBD1. The trim removed 1 base at V and 4 bases at J, leaving 6 bases unmatched. The CDR3 spans 16 residues. Germline V gene data show CDR1 as SSHAT and CDR2 as FNYEAQ (reference sequence). CDR3 DNA: TGTGCCAGCAGCTTAGGGGGACAGGGGCCCGTAGAGACCCAGTACTTC. The encoded protein is CASSLGGQGPVETQYF.

The rearrangement links TRBV2 to TRBJ2-5, with D tentatively TRBD1 (5 bases). The germline CDR1 and CDR2 sequences are SNHLY and FYNNEI. This CDR3 is built from 15 residues. V was pared by 1 base and J by 0 bases, with 9 bases between. The CDR3 protein is CASSEGGHYQETQYF. The CDR3 region has the DNA TGTGCCAGCAGTGAAGGGGGCCACTACCAAGAGACCCAGTACTTC.

This chain joins TRBV29-1 and TRBJ2-7, with 8 nucleotides matching TRBD2. CDR3 length equals 13 residues. The J segment lost 0 bases and the V segment lost 7 bases, leaving 5 bases of the junction unmatched. CDR1 SQVTM and CDR2 ANQGSEA come from the germline V gene. The CDR3 sequence is CSATSGLSYEQYF. In DNA form, the CDR3 reads TGCAGCGCCACTAGCGGACTCTCCTACGAGCAGTACTTC.

The V gene is TRBV19, the J gene TRBJ1-2, with 10 bases lining up with TRBD1. The CDR3 loop spans 16 amino acids. V lost 3 bases and J lost 4; bases outside the gene matches: 8. The V gene's germline CDR1 is LNHDA and CDR2 SQIVND (reference sequence). The CDR3 DNA is TGTGCCAGTAGTATGAGGACAGGGGGGATCCTCTATGGCTACACCTTC. Protein: CASSMRTGGILYGYTF.

V gene TRBV7-8 combines with J gene TRBJ2-2; 13 bases line up with TRBD2. The V gene end was trimmed by 5 bases and the J gene end by 2 bases; junction bases not matched to a gene: 11. CDR1 is SGHVS, CDR2 FQNEAQ, per germline. The CDR3 has 19 residues. The DNA of the CDR3 is TGTGCCAGCAGCAGTACCTCGACTAGCGGGAGGCAAAACACCGGGGAGCTGTTTTTT. Its protein is CASSSTSTSGRQNTGELFF.

The J gene is TRBJ2-2, the V gene TRBV6-4; D is uncertain. Germline V gives CDR1 MRHNA, CDR2 SNTAGT. The CDR3 is 14 residues long. V was cut by 2 bases and J by 0 bases, with 4 bases left in between. The CDR3 DNA is TGTGCCAGCAGTGACATAGCGAACACCGGGGAGCTGTTTTTT. Its translation: CASSDIANTGELFF.

The V and J genes are TRBV19 and TRBJ1-2, with 7 bases that match TRBD1. CDR3 length: 16 amino acids. Germline CDR1 reads LNHDA; CDR2 reads SQIVND (reference sequence). Trimming at V came to 6 bases and at J to 3 bases, leaving 13 bases not matched to a gene. The CDR3 sequence: CASRGGQPRSYYGYTF. The CDR3 DNA is TGTGCCAGTAGGGGGGGACAGCCCAGATCCTACTATGGCTACACCTTC.

The chain links TRBV6-4 to TRBJ2-1; possible D gene TRBD1, 6 bases. V was cut by 4 bases and J by 6 bases, with 13 bases left in between. From germline, CDR1 is MRHNA and CDR2 SNTAGT. This CDR3 spans 14 amino acids. The CDR3 nucleotides read TGTGCCAGCAGTGCCACTAGGACAGTCAATGAGCAGTTCTTC. Its translation: CASSATRTVNEQFF.

The CDR3 region has the DNA TGTGCCAGCAGCTCGTCCCGGGGAGGCCATACTGGCACAGATACGCAGTATTTT. This translates into CASSSSRGGHTGTDTQYF. V gene TRBV11-1 combines with J gene TRBJ2-3, with a possible D match to TRBD2 (6 bases). CDR3 length: 18 amino acids. Trimming pared 4 bases from V and 1 base from J, leaving 21 bases between. From germline, CDR1 is SGHAT and CDR2 FQDESV (reference sequence).

This clone occurred a few times. As DNA, the CDR3 is TGCGCCAGCAGCCAGTTACAGGGGGGCGAGCAGTACTTC. Protein sequence: CASSQLQGGEQYF. The V and J genes are TRBV4-1 and TRBJ2-7; 8 nucleotides agree with TRBD1. The V and J ends lost 3 bases and 6 bases, in that order; junction bases with no gene match: 4. The CDR3 loop spans 13 amino acids. CDR1 is MGHRA, CDR2 YSYEKL, per germline.

This chain joins TRBV2 and TRBJ1-1; TRBD1 might be the D (6 bases). Looked up from germline, CDR1 is SNHLY and CDR2 is FYNNEI. The V end lost 4 bases, the J end lost 1 base, and 7 bases lay between the germline ends. There are 13 residues in the CDR3. The CDR3 coding sequence is TGTGCCAGCAGTGCGGACAGGAACACTGAAGCTTTCTTT. This codes for CASSADRNTEAFF.

This sequence joins TRBV2 and TRBJ1-6; possibly TRBD1 for D (5 bases). Germline V gene data show CDR1 as SNHLY and CDR2 as FYNNEI. The V end lost 5 bases, the J end lost 6 bases, and 5 bases lay between the germline ends. The CDR3 runs to 12 residues. This chain's CDR3 is CASSRGNSPLHF. CDR3 DNA: TGTGCCAGCAGTAGGGGTAATTCACCCCTCCACTTT.

The V gene is TRBV11-1, the J gene TRBJ1-1; possible D gene TRBD1, 6 bases. Germline loops: CDR1 SGHAT, CDR2 FQDESV (reference sequence). The CDR3 runs to 18 residues. V was pared by 5 bases and J by 3 bases, with 25 bases between. CDR3 loop: CASSLWGGAESGHTEAFF. CDR3 nucleotide sequence: TGTGCCAGCAGCCTGTGGGGGGGCGCGGAGAGTGGTCACACTGAAGCTTTCTTT.

This sequence joins TRBV5-1 and TRBJ2-2; a weak D match, TRBD1 (5 bases). The V and J ends lost 0 bases and 5 bases respectively, with 11 bases between them. Per the germline V gene, CDR1 is SGHRS and CDR2 is YFSETQ. This CDR3 has 15 amino acids. The CDR3 protein is CASSLVTAGTGELFF. The DNA for the CDR3 is TGCGCCAGCAGCTTGGTGACAGCAGGAACCGGGGAGCTGTTTTTT.

J is TRBJ2-1 and V is TRBV7-9, with D possibly matching TRBD2 (6 bases). The V end lost 1 base, the J end lost 7 bases, and 14 bases lay between the germline ends. Germline values: CDR1 SEHNR, CDR2 FQNEAQ (reference sequence). CDR3 length equals 15 residues. The CDR3 region is CASSLVTSLGNEQFF. CDR3 DNA: TGTGCCAGCAGCTTAGTGACTAGTTTAGGGAATGAGCAGTTCTTC.

V and J are TRBV19 and TRBJ1-1, with TRBD1 matching over 7 bases. Germline CDR1 and CDR2: LNHDA and SQIVND (reference sequence). The CDR3 spans 15 residues. V dropped 5 bases and J dropped 3; count of bases not matched to a gene: 9. CDR3 region: CASSFRQGADTEAFF. The CDR3 nucleotides read TGTGCCAGTAGTTTCCGACAGGGAGCGGACACTGAAGCTTTCTTT. Complete variable domain (other parts from reference TRBV19 and TRBJ1-1): DGGITQSPKYLFRKEGQNVTLSCEQNLNHDAMYWYRQDPGQGLRLIYYSQIVNDFQKGDIAEGYSVSREKKESFPLTVTSAQKNPTAFYLCASSFRQGADTEAFFGQGTRLTVV.

The chain has TRBV5-4 and TRBJ2-1; possible D gene TRBD1, 5 bases. The germline CDR1 and CDR2 sequences are SGHNT and YYREEE (reference sequence). Trimming left V 0 bases short and J 5 bases short, with 9 bases between. The CDR3 runs to 14 residues. The CDR3 DNA follows: TGTGCCAGCAGCTTGGTAGGGGAAGACAATGAGCAGTTCTTC. The encoded protein is CASSLVGEDNEQFF.

J is TRBJ1-2 and V is TRBV25-1; no clear D. V lost 1 base and J lost 2, with 11 bases in between. The CDR3 consists of 15 residues. In germline, CDR1 is MGHDK, CDR2 SYGVNS. Here the CDR3 DNA reads TGTGCCAGCAGTGAATCAGCTCGAGGGAACTATGGCTACACCTTC. This encodes CASSESARGNYGYTF.

This sequence joins TRBV5-1 and TRBJ2-7; 8 positions agree with TRBD2. This CDR3 is 15 amino acids long. Germline loops: CDR1 SGHRS, CDR2 YFSETQ. The ends lost 4 bases at V and 3 bases at J; junction bases unmatched: 9. The CDR3, as DNA: TGCGCCAGCAGCCCCTCGGGTAGCGGGAACTACGAGCAGTACTTC. Residues: CASSPSGSGNYEQYF.

J is TRBJ1-3 and V is TRBV5-8; D gene uncertain. This CDR3 spans 15 amino acids. The V end lost 0 bases, the J end lost 0 bases, and 7 bases lay between the germline ends. Germline V lookup: CDR1 SGHTS, CDR2 YDEGEE. CDR3: CASSLVRYSGNTIYF. The CDR3 nucleotides read TGTGCCAGCAGCTTGGTCAGGTACTCTGGAAACACCATATATTTT.

V and J are TRBV11-2 and TRBJ2-6, with 10 bases aligning to TRBD1. The CDR3 extends over 19 amino acids. V was pared by 4 bases and J by 0 bases, with 9 bases of the junction left unmatched. Germline CDR1 and CDR2: SGHAT and FQNNGV. In DNA, the CDR3 is TGTGCCAGCAGCTCCCCGACAGGGGGCGCGGGCTCTGGGGCCAACGTCCTGACTTTC. This codes for CASSSPTGGAGSGANVLTF.

The rearrangement uses TRBV2 and TRBJ2-5; 8 positions agree with TRBD2. This CDR3 region has 16 residues. Germline lookup yields CDR1 SNHLY and CDR2 FYNNEI. V trimming: 0 bases; J trimming: 4 bases; junction bases outside the gene matches: 7. CDR3 DNA: TGTGCCAGCAGTGAAGCTGGTAGCGGGATTGGAGAGACCCAGTACTTC. It codes for CASSEAGSGIGETQYF.

This chain joins TRBV5-1 and TRBJ1-4, with D unresolved. Per germline, CDR1 SGHRS and CDR2 YFSETQ. The CDR3 loop spans 14 amino acids. The germline V and J ends were trimmed by 4 bases and 5 bases, with 12 bases remaining between them. The CDR3 DNA sequence: TGCGCCAGCAGCATGGACCGCGCAAATGAAAAACTGTTTTTT. Translating it yields CASSMDRANEKLFF.

About this clone itself: Other DNA sequences of this sample code for an identical CDR3. The chain is built from TRBV9 and TRBJ1-3; 7 nucleotides line up with TRBD1. CDR1 and CDR2 from the germline V gene are SGDLS and YYNGEE. The CDR3 is 14 residues long. The J segment lost 4 bases and the V segment lost 1 base, leaving 2 bases of the junction unmatched. This CDR3 is CASSVTGAGNTIYF. As DNA, the CDR3 is TGTGCCAGCAGCGTAACAGGGGCAGGAAACACCATATATTTT.

J is TRBJ1-1 and V is TRBV7-9, with 7 bases aligning to TRBD1. The CDR3 consists of 13 residues. With 1 base clipped from V and 11 bases from J, the junction kept 7 bases outside the gene matches. Germline V lookup: CDR1 SEHNR, CDR2 FQNEAQ (reference sequence). CDR3: CASSLGVTGEAFF. The CDR3 DNA reads as TGTGCCAGCAGCTTAGGGGTAACAGGGGAGGCTTTCTTT.